These T cell receptor beta chains were read from a single sample in a study of T-cell memory formation after mild COVID-19. TCRdb used MiXCR to reprocess the 5' RACE reads, holding one entry per CDR3 protein. This table holds roughly 510,000 distinct CDR3 sequences, 15% to 20% found once. Sequencing used PBMCs or a T cell subset sorted from them (not recorded which). Every receptor here comes from an adult woman who had mild COVID-19 (a few samples of this study predate the infection). Cell type and time point are not known. CDR3s include the opening cysteine and the closing phenylalanine or tryptophan. D genes are given only for firm matches. Size is stated for part of the rows, as once, few or many counts, or as a class when the clone is expanded.

J gene | clone size | D gene | V gene | CDR3 protein | CDR3 DNA
TRBJ1-6 | once | NA | TRBV19 | CASSLLYGGTNSPLHF | TGTGCCAGTAGTTTGCTGTACGGGGGCACTAATTCACCCCTCCACTTT
TRBJ2-2 | NA | TRBD2 | TRBV5-1 | CASSLAASGMNTGELFF | TGCGCCAGCAGCTTGGCTGCCAGCGGGATGAACACCGGGGAGCTGTTTTTT
TRBJ1-2 | few | TRBD1 | TRBV20-1 | CSASTGNYGYTF | TGCAGTGCCTCGACAGGGAACTATGGCTACACCTTC
TRBJ1-2 | NA | NA | TRBV7-8 | CASSLGQGKTGYTF | TGTGCCAGCAGCTTAGGGCAGGGGAAGACGGGCTACACCTTC
TRBJ2-5 | few | TRBD2 | TRBV29-1 | CSVDSGGGETQYF | TGCAGCGTTGATTCCGGGGGAGGGGAGACCCAGTACTTC
TRBJ1-2 | few | TRBD1 | TRBV20-1 | CSARAQTGANYGYTF | TGCAGTGCTAGGGCCCAGACAGGGGCTAACTATGGCTACACCTTC
TRBJ1-2 | NA | NA | TRBV19 | CASSISRGYTF | TGTGCCAGTAGTATCAGCCGGGGCTACACCTTC
TRBJ1-4 | few | NA | TRBV24-1 | CATSDSRQLNEKLFF | TGTGCCACCAGTGATTCACGACAGCTTAATGAAAAACTGTTTTTT
TRBJ1-4 | NA | TRBD1 | TRBV5-4 | CASSSRTGGTNEKLFF | TGTGCCAGCAGCTCGCGGACAGGCGGAACTAATGAAAAACTGTTTTTT
TRBJ2-1 | few | NA | TRBV28 | CASIGSGTGNNEQFF | TGTGCCAGCATCGGGAGCGGGACAGGCAACAATGAGCAGTTCTTC
TRBJ2-7 | few | NA | TRBV9 | CASSVAGQGYYEQYF | TGTGCCAGCAGCGTCGCTGGTCAGGGCTATTACGAGCAGTACTTC
TRBJ2-1 | NA | NA | TRBV28 | CASSSGMGYNEQFF | TGTGCCAGCTCCTCAGGGATGGGGTACAATGAGCAGTTCTTC
TRBJ2-4 | few | TRBD2 | TRBV3-1 | CASSSREGAKNIQYF | TGTGCCAGCAGTTCACGGGAGGGAGCCAAAAACATTCAGTACTTC
TRBJ2-3 | NA | TRBD1 | TRBV29-1 | CSASGTGADTQYF | TGCAGCGCTTCCGGGACAGGGGCAGATACGCAGTATTTT
TRBJ2-7 | few | TRBD2 | TRBV20-1 | CSAPIGGNSYEQYF | TGCAGTGCTCCTATCGGGGGGAATTCCTACGAGCAGTACTTC
TRBJ2-3 | many | TRBD2 | TRBV7-8 | CASSRGRSTDTQYF | TGTGCCAGCAGCCGCGGGAGGAGCACAGATACGCAGTATTTT
TRBJ2-1 | few | TRBD2 | TRBV4-1 | CASSQVLSRGVSYNEQFF | TGCGCCAGCAGCCAAGTTCTCTCGCGGGGGGTCTCCTACAATGAGCAGTTCTTC
TRBJ2-1 | few | TRBD1 | TRBV15 | CATSRGRMGQGLGLYNEQFF | TGTGCCACCAGCAGAGGCCGAATGGGACAGGGGCTCGGGTTATACAATGAGCAGTTCTTC
TRBJ2-3 | few | TRBD2 | TRBV12-3/TRBV12-4 | CASSPLTAGGTDTQYF | TGTGCCAGCAGTCCATTGACGGCGGGAGGCACAGATACGCAGTATTTT
TRBJ2-1 | NA | NA | TRBV5-1 | CAGLLTSGPPFNNEQFF | TGCGCCGGATTATTAACCTCGGGTCCCCCTTTTAACAATGAGCAGTTCTTC
TRBJ2-3 | NA | NA | TRBV5-1 | CASSLQTRPSTDTQYF | TGCGCCAGCAGCCTGCAGACAAGACCTAGCACAGATACGCAGTATTTT
TRBJ1-4 | NA | NA | TRBV18 | CASSPRDGTNEKLFF | TGTGCCAGCTCACCACGGGACGGGACTAATGAAAAACTGTTTTTT
TRBJ1-1 | NA | NA | TRBV9 | CASSPFWTVNTEAFF | TGTGCCAGCAGCCCCTTCTGGACGGTGAACACTGAAGCTTTCTTT
TRBJ2-7 | NA | TRBD1 | TRBV14 | CASQGQGSYEQYF | TGTGCCAGCCAGGGACAGGGTTCCTACGAGCAGTACTTC
TRBJ1-1 | few | NA | TRBV20-1 | CSARGRVNTEAFF | TGCAGTGCTAGGGGGAGGGTTAACACTGAAGCTTTCTTT
TRBJ2-3 | NA | TRBD2 | TRBV19 | CASSSGTSGGIGDTQYF | TGTGCCAGTAGTTCCGGGACTAGCGGGGGGATAGGAGATACGCAGTATTTT
TRBJ1-1 | NA | NA | TRBV10-3 | CAISQQGAEAFF | TGTGCCATCAGCCAACAGGGCGCTGAAGCTTTCTTT
TRBJ2-7 | few | NA | TRBV12-3/TRBV12-4 | CASTLRNNEQYF | TGTGCCAGCACCCTTCGAAATAACGAGCAGTACTTC
TRBJ1-1 | NA | TRBD1 | TRBV7-6 | CASSSAQGLNTEAFF | TGTGCCAGCAGCTCGGCACAGGGGTTGAACACTGAAGCTTTCTTT
TRBJ1-1 | NA | NA | TRBV19 | CASSSAGVNTEAFF | TGTGCCAGTAGTTCCGCAGGGGTGAACACTGAAGCTTTCTTT
TRBJ2-7 | few | TRBD2 | TRBV13 | CASNLAGKRHEQYF | TGTGCCAGCAATCTAGCGGGAAAGCGTCACGAGCAGTACTTC
TRBJ2-1 | NA | TRBD2 | TRBV7-9 | CASSQGAGGYNEQFF | TGTGCCAGCAGCCAGGGAGCGGGAGGGTACAATGAGCAGTTCTTC
TRBJ2-1 | few | NA | TRBV5-1 | CASSFDQGSYNEQFF | TGCGCCAGCAGCTTTGATCAGGGCTCCTACAATGAGCAGTTCTTC
TRBJ2-5 | few | TRBD2 | TRBV7-2 | CASSSGVLAGGKETQYF | TGTGCCAGCAGCTCCGGGGTGCTAGCGGGAGGGAAAGAGACCCAGTACTTC
TRBJ1-2 | NA | TRBD1 | TRBV29-1 | CSAGDSLNGYTF | TGCAGCGCTGGGGACAGTCTGAACGGCTACACCTTC
TRBJ2-1 | few | NA | TRBV30 | CAWSVPKGAYNEQFF | TGTGCCTGGAGTGTACCCAAGGGGGCCTACAATGAGCAGTTCTTC
TRBJ2-3 | NA | NA | TRBV19 | CASSPLVRPSTDTQYF | TGTGCCAGTAGTCCCCTTGTAAGACCTAGCACAGATACGCAGTATTTT
TRBJ2-2 | NA | TRBD2 | TRBV12-3/TRBV12-4 | CATTREGTGELFF | TGTGCCACCACGAGGGAGGGCACCGGGGAGCTGTTTTTT